The entry below gives a single T cell receptor (beta chain) sequence along with its context. Antigen: not known. The sample comes from a study of monozygotic twins with inflammatory bowel disease. General study points: By inverse Simpson index, TCRbeta diversity was lower in IBD patients than in healthy co-twins. Especially with disease activity, IBD patients had fewer clonotypes in common with others than healthy twins did.

Germline V gives CDR1 SGDLS, CDR2 YYNGEE. The CDR3 consists of 16 residues. From around 3,300 ng of total RNA, each TCR library was prepared. A 6-nucleotide sample barcode was carried by the UMIs, which template switching added. Each CDR3 protein gets one entry in TCRdb, which reprocessed the 5' RACE reads and gives no DNA. Here the sample table reports about 160,000 distinct CDR3 sequences. V and J are TRBV9 and TRBJ2-3. The receptor was derived from a human donor with ulcerative colitis or Crohn's disease, or a healthy co-twin of an affected twin (not recorded which). The source material was blood. CDR3 in amino acids: CASSTDTNNAVYTQYF.